This T cell receptor beta chain was sequenced for a study of immune heterogeneity within non-small cell lung tumors. The germline V and J ends were trimmed by 4 bases and 0 bases, with 11 bases remaining between them. The CDR3 sequence is 15 residues long. The V gene's germline CDR1 is SGHNT and CDR2 YENEEA. Whole-study results and caveats: Local tumor mutational burden and local T-cell repertoire clonality showed a moderate significant correlation, R about 0.34.

Genomic DNA extracted from bulk tumor tissue served as template. A total of 600 ng was used per sample. Biopsies that were spaced far apart were taken, several per primary tumor, during surgery. Patients with untreated, newly diagnosed non-small cell lung cancer underwent curative surgery. The authors amplified TCR beta CDR3 by multiplex PCR with 32 V and 13 J primers. TCRdb redid the calling of the multiplex PCR reads with MiXCR, one entry per CDR3 protein. The table shows some 15,000 distinct CDR3 sequences, with 30% occurring only once. As regards this clonotype: What it recognizes is unknown.

The V and J genes are TRBV11-3 and TRBJ2-3; D may correspond to TRBD1 or TRBD2 (5 bases each). Sequencing was performed on lung tumor tissue. The sequence was collected from a woman between 45 and 60 years old with non-small cell lung cancer. The CDR3 is CASSSQGPSTDTQYF. As DNA, the CDR3 is TGTGCCAGCAGCTCGCAGGGACCCAGCACAGATACGCAGTATTTT.